This is a list of T cell receptor beta chains from one sample in a study of T cell responses to AZD1222 COVID-19 vaccine. The repertoire was sequenced with immunoSEQ multiplex PCR; TCRdb's copy has only in-frame clones and lacks some. The data contain 90,000 to 150,000 clones, 75% to 90% of them singletons. Sequencing used peripheral blood, obtained on day 0 of AZD1222 vaccination. All receptors derive from an adult in good health. CDR3s include the opening cysteine and the closing phenylalanine or tryptophan. D genes are given only for firm matches. Clone size is given for some rows only: seen once, a few or many times, or a class if the clone is expanded.

V	D	J	size	DNA	CDR3
TRBV5-4	TRBD1	TRBJ1-5	few	TGTGCCAGCAGCTTCACAGGGGACCCAAATCAGCCCCAGCATTTT	CASSFTGDPNQPQHF
TRBV30	TRBD1	TRBJ1-1	NA	TGTGCCCCGGAACAGGGGAGGAAAACTGAAGCTTTCTTT	CAPEQGRKTEAFF
TRBV6-2/TRBV6-3	TRBD1	TRBJ1-1	NA	TGTGCCAGCAGTTCGCAGTGGGACAGTGAAGCTTTCTTT	CASSSQWDSEAFF
TRBV28	TRBD1	TRBJ2-3	NA	TGTGCCAGCAGTACCCCGACAGGGGTCACAGATACGCAGTATTTT	CASSTPTGVTDTQYF
TRBV15	NA	TRBJ2-1	many	TGTGCCACCAGCAGAGATCCGGAGGGGTACAATGAGCAGTTCTTC	CATSRDPEGYNEQFF
TRBV3-1/TRBV3-2	NA	TRBJ2-7	once	TGTGCCAGCAGCCAAGGTATTTTGTCCGGGCTAGCGCGGTACGAGCAGTACTTC	CASSQGILSGLARYEQYF
TRBV28	TRBD1	TRBJ1-5	NA	TGTGCCAGCAGAGGGACAGGGGGTTTTCAGCCCCAGCATTTT	CASRGTGGFQPQHF
TRBV18	NA	TRBJ2-7	NA	TGTGCCAGCTCACCGGTCCGCCAGGCCCACGAGCAGTACTTC	CASSPVRQAHEQYF
TRBV30	TRBD1	TRBJ1-2	NA	TGTGCCTGGAGTGGGACGACAGGGGGCTTCACCTTC	CAWSGTTGGFTF
TRBV6-5	NA	TRBJ1-5	once	TGTGCCAGCCAAGGACCAAACAATCAGCCCCAGCATTTT	CASQGPNNQPQHF
TRBV6-2/TRBV6-3	NA	TRBJ2-1	NA	TGTGCCAGCAGCCCCCGCCGAGGAGGGATGATAACAATGAGGGGGTTCTTC	CASSPRRGGMITMRGFF
TRBV6-5	NA	TRBJ1-4	NA	TGTGCCAGCAGACAGACAGCGGTCGGTGAAAAACTGTTTTTT	CASRQTAVGEKLFF
TRBV5-5	TRBD1	TRBJ1-3	NA	TGTGCCAGCAGCTGGGGCGGGACAGGGGGCTCTGGAAACACCATATATTTT	CASSWGGTGGSGNTIYF
TRBV29-1	NA	TRBJ2-7	NA	TGCAGCGTTGCCCGAGGTGGGCCCAGAGACGAGCAGTACTTC	CSVARGGPRDEQYF
TRBV10-2	NA	TRBJ2-2	few	TGCGCCAGCAGTGAAGGGCTGGCTACCGGGGAGCTGTTTTTT	CASSEGLATGELFF
TRBV6-1	NA	TRBJ2-1	NA	TGTGCCAGCAGTGAAAGTCCAGCGGGTGGGAATGAGCAGTTCTTC	CASSESPAGGNEQFF
TRBV10-2	TRBD1	TRBJ1-5	NA	TGCGCCAGCAGTGGAGGGACAGGGAGGCAGCCCCAGCATTTT	CASSGGTGRQPQHF
TRBV19	NA	TRBJ2-5	NA	TGTGCCAGTAGTGTTCAGGGTCCGCGGGAGACCCAGTACTTC	CASSVQGPRETQYF
TRBV11-2	NA	TRBJ1-5	NA	TGTGCCAGCAGCTTAGGAGCTAATCAGCCCCAGCATTTT	CASSLGANQPQHF
TRBV30	TRBD1	TRBJ1-3	NA	TGTGCCAGCAGGGGGCTAGGAAACACCATATATTTT	CASRGLGNTIYF
TRBV28	NA	TRBJ1-6	NA	TGTGCCAGCAGTCCGCCCAGCGGCCCCTCCTATAATTCACCCCTCCACTTT	CASSPPSGPSYNSPLHF
TRBV6-5	NA	TRBJ2-3	NA	TGTGCCAGCAGCCCCGCGACTAGCACAGATACGCAGTATTTT	CASSPATSTDTQYF
TRBV19	NA	TRBJ1-3	NA	TGTGCCAGTAGTATTCCCCCCGGGCCGAGCACCATATATTTT	CASSIPPGPSTIYF
TRBV5-8	NA	TRBJ1-6	few	TGTGCCAGCAGCTTGGGACAGATTAATTCACCCCTCCACTTT	CASSLGQINSPLHF
TRBV5-4	NA	TRBJ1-5	NA	TGTGCCAGCAGCTTGAGTCGGTCAGCACTGTATCAGCCCCAGCATTTT	CASSLSRSALYQPQHF
TRBV10-1	NA	TRBJ1-2	few	TGCGCCAGCAGCGATAATAACTATGGCTACACCTTC	CASSDNNYGYTF
TRBV25-1	TRBD1	TRBJ1-4	NA	TGTGCCAGCAGTCCAAACAGGGGTGAAAAACTGTTTTTT	CASSPNRGEKLFF